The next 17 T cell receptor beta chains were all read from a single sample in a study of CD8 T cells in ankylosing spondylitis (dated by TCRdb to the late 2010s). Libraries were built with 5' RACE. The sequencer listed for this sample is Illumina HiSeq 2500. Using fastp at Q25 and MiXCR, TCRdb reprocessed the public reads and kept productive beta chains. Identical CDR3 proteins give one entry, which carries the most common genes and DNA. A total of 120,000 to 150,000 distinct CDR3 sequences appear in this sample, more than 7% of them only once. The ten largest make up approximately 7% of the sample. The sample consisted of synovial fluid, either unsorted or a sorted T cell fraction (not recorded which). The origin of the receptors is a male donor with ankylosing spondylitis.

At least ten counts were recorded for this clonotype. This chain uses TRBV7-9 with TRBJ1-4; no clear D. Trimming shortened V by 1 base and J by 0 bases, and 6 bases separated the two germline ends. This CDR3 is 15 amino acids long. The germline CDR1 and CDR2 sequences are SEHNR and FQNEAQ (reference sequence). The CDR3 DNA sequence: TGTGCCAGCAGCTTAGTGTCAACAACTAATGAAAAACTGTTTTTT. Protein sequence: CASSLVSTTNEKLFF.

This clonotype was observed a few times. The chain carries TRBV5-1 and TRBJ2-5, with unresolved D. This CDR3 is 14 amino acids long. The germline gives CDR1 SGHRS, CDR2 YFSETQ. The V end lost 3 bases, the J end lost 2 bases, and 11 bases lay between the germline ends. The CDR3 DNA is TGCGCCAGCAGCTCGGGCTATACTCAAGAGACCCAGTACTTC. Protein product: CASSSGYTQETQYF.

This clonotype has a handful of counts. The CDR3 DNA reads TGTGCCAGCAGCTTACGGGGGGGGGGAAACACCATATATTTT. It is translated as CASSLRGGGNTIYF. V gene TRBV7-2 combines with J gene TRBJ1-3, with D possibly TRBD1 on 5 matching bases. Germline lookup yields CDR1 SGHTA and CDR2 FQGNSA. The CDR3 loop spans 14 amino acids. V dropped 2 bases and J dropped 4 bases, with 9 bases sitting between them.

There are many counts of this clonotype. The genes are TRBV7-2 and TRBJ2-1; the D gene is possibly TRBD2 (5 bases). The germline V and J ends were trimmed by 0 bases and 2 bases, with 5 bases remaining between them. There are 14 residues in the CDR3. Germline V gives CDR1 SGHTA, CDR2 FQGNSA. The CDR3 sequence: CASSLAGTYNEQFF. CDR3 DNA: TGTGCCAGCAGCTTAGCCGGGACCTACAATGAGCAGTTCTTC. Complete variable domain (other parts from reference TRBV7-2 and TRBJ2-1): GAGVSQSPSNKVTEKGKDVELRCDPISGHTALYWYRQSLGQGLEFLIYFQGNSAPDKSGLPSDRFSAERTGGSVSTLTIQRTQQEDSAVYLCASSLAGTYNEQFFGPGTRLTVL.

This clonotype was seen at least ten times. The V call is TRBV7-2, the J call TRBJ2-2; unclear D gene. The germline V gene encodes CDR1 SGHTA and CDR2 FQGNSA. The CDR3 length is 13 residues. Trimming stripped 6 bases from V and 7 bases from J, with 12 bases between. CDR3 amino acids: CASSSLNHGELFF. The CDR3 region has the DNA TGTGCCAGCAGTTCCCTCAATCACGGGGAGCTGTTTTTT.

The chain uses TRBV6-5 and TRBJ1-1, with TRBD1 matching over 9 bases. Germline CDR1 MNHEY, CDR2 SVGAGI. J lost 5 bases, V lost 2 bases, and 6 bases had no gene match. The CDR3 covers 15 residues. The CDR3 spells CASSYAGQGRTEAFF. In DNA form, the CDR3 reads TGTGCCAGCAGTTACGCCGGACAGGGGAGGACTGAAGCTTTCTTT.

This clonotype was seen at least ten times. The CDR3 DNA sequence: TGTGCCACCAGTGATTCTCTAGCGAAAATCGACAATGAGCAGTTCTTC. This sequence encodes CATSDSLAKIDNEQFF. V usage is TRBV24-1 and J usage is TRBJ2-1, with D perhaps TRBD2 (6 bases). Germline V lookup: CDR1 KGHDR, CDR2 SFDVKD. The CDR3 runs 16 residues. The V gene lost 2 bases and the J gene lost 5 bases, with 15 bases spanning the gap.

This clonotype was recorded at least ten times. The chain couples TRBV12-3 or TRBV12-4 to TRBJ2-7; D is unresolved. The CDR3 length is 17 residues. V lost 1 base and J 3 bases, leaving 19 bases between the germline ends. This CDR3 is CASSLGPAYGSRYEQYF. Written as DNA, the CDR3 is TGTGCCAGCAGTTTAGGTCCAGCTTATGGGTCCCGCTACGAGCAGTACTTC.

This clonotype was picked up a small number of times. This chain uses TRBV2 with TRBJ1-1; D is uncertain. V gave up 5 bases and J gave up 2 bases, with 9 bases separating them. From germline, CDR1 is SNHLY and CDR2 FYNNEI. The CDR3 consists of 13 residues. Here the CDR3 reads CASSPQANTEAFF. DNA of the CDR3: TGTGCCAGCAGTCCCCAGGCCAACACTGAAGCTTTCTTT.

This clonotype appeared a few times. This CDR3 reads CASSLQGQAPRQKAFF. CDR3 coding DNA: TGTGCCAGCAGCTTACAAGGCCAGGCTCCACGACAGAAAGCTTTCTTT. The chain employs TRBV7-2 and TRBJ1-1; D is possibly TRBD1 (5 bases). V lost 2 bases and J 9 bases, leaving 22 bases between the germline ends. The CDR3 runs 16 residues. Per germline, CDR1 SGHTA and CDR2 FQGNSA.

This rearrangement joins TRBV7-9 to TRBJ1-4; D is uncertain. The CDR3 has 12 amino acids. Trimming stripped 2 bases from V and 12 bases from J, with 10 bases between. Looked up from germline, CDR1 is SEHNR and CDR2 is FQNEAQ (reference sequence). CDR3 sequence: CASSLQRRELFF. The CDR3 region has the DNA TGTGCCAGCAGCTTACAGCGGAGAGAACTGTTTTTT.

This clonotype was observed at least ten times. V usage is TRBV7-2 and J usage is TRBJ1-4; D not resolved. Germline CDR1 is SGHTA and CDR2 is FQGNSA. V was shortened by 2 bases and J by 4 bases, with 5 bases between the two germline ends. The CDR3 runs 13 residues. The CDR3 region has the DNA TGTGCCAGCAGCTTAATGTTTAATGAAAAACTGTTTTTT. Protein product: CASSLMFNEKLFF.

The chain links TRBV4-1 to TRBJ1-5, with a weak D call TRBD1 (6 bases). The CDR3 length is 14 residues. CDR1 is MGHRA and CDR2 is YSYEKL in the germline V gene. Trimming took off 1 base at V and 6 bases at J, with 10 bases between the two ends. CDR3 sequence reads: CASSQAGASQPQHF. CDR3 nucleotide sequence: TGCGCCAGCAGCCAAGCGGGGGCGTCTCAGCCCCAGCATTTT.

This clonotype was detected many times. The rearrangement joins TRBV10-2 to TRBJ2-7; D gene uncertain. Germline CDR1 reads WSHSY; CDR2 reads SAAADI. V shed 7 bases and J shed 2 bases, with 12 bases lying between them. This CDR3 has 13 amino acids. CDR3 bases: TGCGCCAGCATGGTGAAGGTTCCCTACGAGCAGTACTTC. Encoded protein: CASMVKVPYEQYF.

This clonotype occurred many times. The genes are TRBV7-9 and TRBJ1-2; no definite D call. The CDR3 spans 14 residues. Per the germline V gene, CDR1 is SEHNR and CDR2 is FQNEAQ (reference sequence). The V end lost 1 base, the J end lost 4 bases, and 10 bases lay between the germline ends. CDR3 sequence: CASSLDVTLYGYTF. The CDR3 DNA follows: TGTGCCAGCAGCTTAGACGTGACCCTCTATGGCTACACCTTC.

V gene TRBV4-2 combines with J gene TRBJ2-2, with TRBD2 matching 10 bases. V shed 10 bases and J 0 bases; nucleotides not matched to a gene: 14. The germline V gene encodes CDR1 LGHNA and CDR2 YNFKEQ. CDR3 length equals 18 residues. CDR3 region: CAMGSGLAGEANTGELFF. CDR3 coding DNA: TGTGCCATGGGCTCGGGGCTAGCGGGAGAGGCGAACACCGGGGAGCTGTTTTTT.

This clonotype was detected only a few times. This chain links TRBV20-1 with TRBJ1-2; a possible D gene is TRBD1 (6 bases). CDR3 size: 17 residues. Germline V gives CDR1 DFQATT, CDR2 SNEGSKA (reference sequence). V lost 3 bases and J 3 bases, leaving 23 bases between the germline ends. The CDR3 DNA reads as TGCAGTGCTAGTAGGGGGGGCCACAGGGAGGAATACTATGGCTACACCTTC. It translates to CSASRGGHREEYYGYTF.